This TCR beta chain stems from a study of blood T cell repertoires in COVID-19 (dated by TCRdb to the early 2020s). Some background on the complete study: Collaborator samples came from the United States, Italy and Spain and covered acute and convalescent phases of COVID-19. A de-identified subject ID, COVID-19 status, age in years and sex were almost always included in the sample metadata. Where available, HLA class I and class II types were taken from metadata supplied by the sample provider and were not determined by assay-based typing. Deeply sampled blood TCRbeta repertoires from subjects exposed to, actively infected with, or recovered from COVID-19 were included in the dataset. The repertoires were released in a freely available public database intended as a resource for research on the immune response to SARS-CoV-2. The prospective study material was composed of cDNA or gDNA derived from T cells, B-cell-depleted T cells, or PBMCs. The samples were drawn from two sources: the first 160 participants of the ongoing ImmuneRACE study, and 950 to 1,500 subjects contributed by 6 global collaborators.

The research as a whole found: The quantity of clinical and demographic metadata differed by source and by participant and was supplied without curation.

The immunoSEQ Assay, a bias-controlled multiplex PCR, was used to amplify TCRbeta CDR3 regions from genomic DNA. Regarding the original processing steps: Within the assay, amplification of reference gene primers was used to estimate how many nucleated cells each sample contained. To quantify the absolute abundance of each unique TCRbeta CDR3 rearrangement, sequence reads were collapsed and filtered. For each sample, productive Simpson clonality was calculated as the square root of Simpson's diversity index across productive rearrangements. TCRdb obtained this table from immuneACCESS and retained in-frame rearrangements with V and J assigned. These tables miss some clones; where compared with another copy, unresolved V genes account for less than half of the shortfall, and the remainder is unexplained. V and J calls and clone size are those listed in that table; D and trimming were worked out from the DNA. This sample comprises fewer than 250,000 clones, 84% of them detected only once. Approximately 7.3% of the sample is in the top ten clones.

About this clone: Its binding antigen is unknown. The input lacks base qualities; no much larger clone sits a single base away.

V is reduced by 1 base and J by 1 base, leaving a spacing of 11 bases between them. The CDR3, cysteine through phenylalanine, is 17 amino acids long. Kept here is only the CDR3 DNA, which spans 51 bases and is read in frame from base 1. CDR1 and CDR2 are drawn from the germline V gene: LGHNA, YSLEER. In the prospective study, participants were about 18 to 95 years old, resided in 24 geographic areas of the United States, and were enrolled through a virtual design. In the prospective study, cohorts were assigned on the basis of participant-reported clinical history obtained from a screening survey and a study questionnaire. For ImmuneRACE Cohort 3, a participant was defined as recovered based on two consecutive negative NP/OP PCR tests, clearance by a healthcare professional, or resolution of symptoms. In the prospective study, mobile phlebotomists collected whole blood, serum and a nasopharyngeal or oropharyngeal swab from each participant. Prospective study participants could optionally give additional blood draws and questionnaires over an approximately two-month period. Before DNA extraction, blood samples from the prospective study were shipped at room temperature or frozen.

The chain couples TRBV4-3 to TRBJ2-6; the D gene is unclear. This TCR was sampled from a woman in her forties who had recovered from COVID-19. The sequencing input was PBMCs or T cells enriched from blood (not recorded which). This receptor carries the CDR3 CASSQGGSFSGANVLTF. The sequenced DNA is TGCGCCAGCAGCCAAGGCGGTTCCTTTTCTGGGGCCAACGTCCTGACTTTC.